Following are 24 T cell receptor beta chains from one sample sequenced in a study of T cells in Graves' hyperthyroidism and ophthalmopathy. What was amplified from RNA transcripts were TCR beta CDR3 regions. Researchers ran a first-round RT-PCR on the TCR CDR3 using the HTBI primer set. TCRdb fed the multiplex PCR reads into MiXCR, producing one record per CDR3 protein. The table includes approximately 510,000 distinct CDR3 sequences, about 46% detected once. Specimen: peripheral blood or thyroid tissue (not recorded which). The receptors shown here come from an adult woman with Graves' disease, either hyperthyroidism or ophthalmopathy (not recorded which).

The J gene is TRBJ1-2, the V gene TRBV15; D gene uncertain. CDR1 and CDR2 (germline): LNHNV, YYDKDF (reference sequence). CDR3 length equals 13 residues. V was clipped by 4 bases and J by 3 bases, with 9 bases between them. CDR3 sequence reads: CATSIEGDYGYTF. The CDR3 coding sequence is TGTGCCACCAGCATAGAGGGCGACTATGGCTACACCTTC.

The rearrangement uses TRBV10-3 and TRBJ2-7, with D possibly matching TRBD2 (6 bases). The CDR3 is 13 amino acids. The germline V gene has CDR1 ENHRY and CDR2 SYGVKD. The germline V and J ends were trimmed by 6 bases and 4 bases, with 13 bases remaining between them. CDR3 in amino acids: CAISRGFRYEQYF. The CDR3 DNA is TGTGCCATCAGCCGGGGGTTTAGGTACGAGCAGTACTTC.

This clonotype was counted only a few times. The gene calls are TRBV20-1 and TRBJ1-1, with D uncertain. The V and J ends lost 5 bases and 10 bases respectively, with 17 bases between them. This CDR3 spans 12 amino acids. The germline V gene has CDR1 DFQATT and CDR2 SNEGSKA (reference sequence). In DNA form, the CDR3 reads TGCAGTGCTTACGACACGGTCGTAGGAGCTTTCTTT. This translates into CSAYDTVVGAFF.

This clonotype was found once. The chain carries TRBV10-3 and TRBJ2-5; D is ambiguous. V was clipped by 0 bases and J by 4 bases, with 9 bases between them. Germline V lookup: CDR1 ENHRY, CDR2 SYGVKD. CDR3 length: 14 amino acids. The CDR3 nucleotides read TGTGCCATCAGTGAGTCGGCAGGAGCAGAGACCCAGTACTTC. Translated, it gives CAISESAGAETQYF.

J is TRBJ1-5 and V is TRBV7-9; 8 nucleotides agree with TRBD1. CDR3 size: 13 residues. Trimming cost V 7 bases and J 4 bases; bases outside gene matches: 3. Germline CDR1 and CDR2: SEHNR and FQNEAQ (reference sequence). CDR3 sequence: CASMRDRNQPQHF. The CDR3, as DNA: TGTGCCAGCATGCGGGACAGGAATCAGCCCCAGCATTTT. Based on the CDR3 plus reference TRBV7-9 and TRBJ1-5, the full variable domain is DTGVSQNPRHKITKRGQNVTFRCDPISEHNRLYWYRQTLGQGPEFLTYFQNEAQLEKSRLLSDRFSAERPKGSFSTLEIQRTEQGDSAMYLCASMRDRNQPQHFGDGTRLSIL.

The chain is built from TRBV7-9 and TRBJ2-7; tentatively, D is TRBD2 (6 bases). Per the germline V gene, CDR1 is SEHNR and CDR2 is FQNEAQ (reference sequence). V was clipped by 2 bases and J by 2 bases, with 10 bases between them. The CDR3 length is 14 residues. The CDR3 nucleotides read TGTGCCAGCAGCTTACCGGGGGAGGCCTACGAGCAGTACTTC. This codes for CASSLPGEAYEQYF. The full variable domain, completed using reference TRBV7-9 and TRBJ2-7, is DTGVSQNPRHKITKRGQNVTFRCDPISEHNRLYWYRQTLGQGPEFLTYFQNEAQLEKSRLLSDRFSAERPKGSFSTLEIQRTEQGDSAMYLCASSLPGEAYEQYFGPGTRLTVT.

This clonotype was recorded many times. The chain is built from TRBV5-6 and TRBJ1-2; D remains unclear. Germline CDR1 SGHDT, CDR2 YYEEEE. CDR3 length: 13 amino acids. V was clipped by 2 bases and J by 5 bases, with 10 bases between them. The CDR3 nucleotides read TGTGCCAGCAGCTTCGGGTACGAGTATGGCTACACCTTC. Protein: CASSFGYEYGYTF.

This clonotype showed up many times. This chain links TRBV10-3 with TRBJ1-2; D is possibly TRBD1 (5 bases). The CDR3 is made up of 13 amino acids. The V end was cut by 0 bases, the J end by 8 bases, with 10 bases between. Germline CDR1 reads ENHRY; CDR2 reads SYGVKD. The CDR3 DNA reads TGTGCCATCAGTGAGTCGGGGGGTCGCGGCTACACCTTC. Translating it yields CAISESGGRGYTF.

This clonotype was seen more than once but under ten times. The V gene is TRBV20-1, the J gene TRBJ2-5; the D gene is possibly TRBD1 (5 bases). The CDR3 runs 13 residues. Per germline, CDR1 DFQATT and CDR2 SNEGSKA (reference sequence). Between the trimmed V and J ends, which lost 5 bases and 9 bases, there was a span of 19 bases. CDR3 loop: CSAGRQLEQPQYF. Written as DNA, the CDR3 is TGCAGTGCTGGACGACAGCTGGAGCAGCCCCAGTACTTC.

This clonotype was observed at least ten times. CDR3 coding DNA: TGTGCCACCAGTGATCGTGGAGGGGGACACTATGGCTACACCTTC. This codes for CATSDRGGGHYGYTF. The chain carries TRBV24-1 and TRBJ1-2; tentative D call: TRBD1 (6 bases). CDR3 length: 15 residues. Looked up from germline, CDR1 is KGHDR and CDR2 is SFDVKD. V was cut by 3 bases and J by 3 bases, with 13 bases left in between.

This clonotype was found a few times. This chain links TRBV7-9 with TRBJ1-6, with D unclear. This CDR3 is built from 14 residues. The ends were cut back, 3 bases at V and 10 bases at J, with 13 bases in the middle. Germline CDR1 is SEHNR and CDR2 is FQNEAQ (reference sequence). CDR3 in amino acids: CASSFAGSGSPLHF. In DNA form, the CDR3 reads TGTGCCAGCAGCTTTGCAGGCAGCGGGTCACCCCTCCACTTT.

Written as DNA, the CDR3 is TGCAGTGCTCCACAGGGCGTTGAAGCTTTCTTT. It is translated as CSAPQGVEAFF. The chain uses TRBV20-1 and TRBJ1-1; D might be TRBD1 (6 bases). Germline-derived CDR1 and CDR2 are DFQATT and SNEGSKA (reference sequence). Trimming pared 5 bases from V and 7 bases from J, leaving 11 bases between. The CDR3 has 11 residues.

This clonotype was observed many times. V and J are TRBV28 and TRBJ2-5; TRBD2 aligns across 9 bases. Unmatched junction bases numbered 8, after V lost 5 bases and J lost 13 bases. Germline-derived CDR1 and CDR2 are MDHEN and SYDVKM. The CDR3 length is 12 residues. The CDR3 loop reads CASSPTPGLAYF. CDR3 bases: TGTGCCAGCAGTCCAACCCCGGGACTAGCGTACTTC.

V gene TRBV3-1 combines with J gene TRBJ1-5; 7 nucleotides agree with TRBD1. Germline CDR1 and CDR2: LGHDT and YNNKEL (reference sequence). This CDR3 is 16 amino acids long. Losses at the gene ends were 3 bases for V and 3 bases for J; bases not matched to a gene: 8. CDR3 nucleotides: TGTGCCAGCAGCCAGTCGGGACAGCACTACAATCAGCCCCAGCATTTT. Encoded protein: CASSQSGQHYNQPQHF.

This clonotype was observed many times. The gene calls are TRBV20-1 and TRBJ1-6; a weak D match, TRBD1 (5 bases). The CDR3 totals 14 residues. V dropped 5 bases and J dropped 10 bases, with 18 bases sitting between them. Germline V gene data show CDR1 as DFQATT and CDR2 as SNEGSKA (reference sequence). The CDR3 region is CSASSWGGVSPLHF. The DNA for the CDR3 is TGCAGTGCTTCCTCGTGGGGGGGAGTCTCACCCCTCCACTTT.

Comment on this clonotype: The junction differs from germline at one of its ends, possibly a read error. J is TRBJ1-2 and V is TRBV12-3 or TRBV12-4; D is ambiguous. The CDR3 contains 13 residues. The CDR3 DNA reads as TGTGCCAGCAGGTTAGGACTGCACTATGGCTACACCTTC. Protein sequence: CASRLGLHYGYTF.

The CDR3 bases are TGTGCCAGCAGTCTCTCCTTGGGCCGTCAGCCCCAGCATTTT. Amino acid sequence: CASSLSLGRQPQHF. V is TRBV6-5 and J is TRBJ1-5; D is unresolved. The CDR3 consists of 14 residues. The V gene lost 5 bases and the J gene lost 6 bases, with 14 bases spanning the gap. Germline V CDR1 and CDR2: MNHEY, SVGAGI.

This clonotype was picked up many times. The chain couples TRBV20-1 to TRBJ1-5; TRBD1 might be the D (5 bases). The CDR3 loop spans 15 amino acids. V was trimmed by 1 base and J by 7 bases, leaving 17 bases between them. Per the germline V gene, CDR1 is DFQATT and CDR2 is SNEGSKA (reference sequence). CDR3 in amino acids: CSARGPVARGQPQHF. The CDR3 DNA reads TGCAGTGCTAGAGGCCCTGTTGCAAGGGGCCAGCCCCAGCATTTT.

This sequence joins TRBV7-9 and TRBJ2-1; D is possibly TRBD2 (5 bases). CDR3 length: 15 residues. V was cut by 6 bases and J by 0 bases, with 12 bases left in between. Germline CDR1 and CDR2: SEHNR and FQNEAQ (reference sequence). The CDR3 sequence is CASRALGSSYNEQFF. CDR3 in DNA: TGTGCCAGCAGGGCTCTGGGGAGCTCCTACAATGAGCAGTTCTTC.

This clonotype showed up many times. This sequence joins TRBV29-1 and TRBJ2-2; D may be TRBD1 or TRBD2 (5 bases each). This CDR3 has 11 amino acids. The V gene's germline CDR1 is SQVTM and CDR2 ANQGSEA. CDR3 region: CSLRGTGELFF. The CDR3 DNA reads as TGCAGTTTGAGGGGTACCGGGGAGCTGTTTTTT.

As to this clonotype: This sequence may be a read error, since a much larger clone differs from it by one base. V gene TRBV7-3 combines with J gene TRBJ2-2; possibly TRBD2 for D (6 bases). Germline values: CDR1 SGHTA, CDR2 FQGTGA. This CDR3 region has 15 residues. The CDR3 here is CASTPGLLNTGELSF. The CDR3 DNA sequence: TGTGCCAGCACCCCGGGACTGCTGAACACCGGGGAGCTGTCTTTT.

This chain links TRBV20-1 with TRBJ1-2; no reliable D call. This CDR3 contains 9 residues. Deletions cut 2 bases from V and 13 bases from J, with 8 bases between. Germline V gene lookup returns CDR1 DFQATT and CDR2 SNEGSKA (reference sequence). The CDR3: CSARPAVTF. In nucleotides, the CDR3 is TGCAGTGCTAGACCGGCGGTCACCTTC.

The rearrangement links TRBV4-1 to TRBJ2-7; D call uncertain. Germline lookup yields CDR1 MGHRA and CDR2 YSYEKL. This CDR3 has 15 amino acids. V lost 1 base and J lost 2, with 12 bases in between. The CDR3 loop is CASSQGPLRTYEQYF. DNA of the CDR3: TGCGCCAGCAGCCAAGGACCTCTCCGAACCTACGAGCAGTACTTC.

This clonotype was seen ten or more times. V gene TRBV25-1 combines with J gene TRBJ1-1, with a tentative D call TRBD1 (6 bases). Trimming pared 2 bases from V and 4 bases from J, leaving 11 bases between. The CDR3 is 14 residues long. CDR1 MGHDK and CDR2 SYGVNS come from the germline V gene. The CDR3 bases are TGTGCCAGCAGTGAAACGGGACACAGCACTGAAGCTTTCTTT. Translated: CASSETGHSTEAFF.